Sequencing of this T cell receptor beta chain was carried out in a study of chemoradiotherapy in HPV16-positive cancers. The overall study: Functional T-cell assays on two HPV16-positive patients' cells defined candidate HPV-specific clones and common TCR motifs.

Repeated repertoire sampling spanned the course of chemoradiotherapy. The protocol was immunoSEQ multiplex PCR, while the TCRdb copy is restricted to in-frame clones and leaves out a portion. Here the sample spans 55,000 to 85,000 clones, around nine tenths being singletons. CDR1 and CDR2 from the germline V gene are SGHDT and YYEEEE. Between the trimmed V and J ends, which lost 3 bases and 5 bases, there was a span of 12 bases. The CDR3 runs to 13 residues. V is TRBV5-6 and J is TRBJ2-7; the D call may be TRBD1 or TRBD2 (6 bases each). This receptor was taken from a human donor with HPV-associated anogenital cancer. The sample here was blood, taken from a patient who underwent chemoradiotherapy. The CDR3: CASSWNREDEQYF. The CDR3 region has the DNA TGTGCCAGCAGCTGGAACAGGGAGGACGAGCAGTACTTC.